This T cell receptor (beta chain) derives from a study of T and B cells in COVID-19 patients. Turning to the study itself: About 90% of the roughly 20 active-infection patients had comorbidities associated with unfavorable COVID-19 outcome.

Multiplex PCR with BIOMED2 TRB-A/B primer pools amplified TRB rearrangements. One entry per CDR3 protein, called by TCRdb with MiXCR from the multiplex PCR reads. Of under 20,000 distinct CDR3 sequences in the sample, around 30% were seen once. The table lists this clonotype with many counts. The V gene's germline CDR1 is SGHDN and CDR2 FVKESK. J lost 7 bases, V lost 0 bases, and 3 bases had no gene match. The CDR3 contains 15 residues. Each TRB amplification used about 250-550 ng of genomic DNA from blood. The chain is built from TRBV14 and TRBJ2-1; 10 positions match TRBD1. The receptor was derived from a human donor who had recovered from COVID-19. The sample was blood. The DNA for the CDR3 is TGTGCCAGCAGCCAAGAGGGACAGGGGTATAATGAGCAGTTCTTC. Residues: CASSQEGQGYNEQFF. The whole variable domain, remainder taken from reference TRBV14 and TRBJ2-1, is EAGVTQFPSHSVIEKGQTVTLRCDPISGHDNLYWYRRVMGKEIKFLLHFVKESKQDESGMPNNRFLAERTGGTYSTLKVQPAELEDSGVYFCASSQEGQGYNEQFFGPGTRLTVL.